The clone carrying this TCR beta chain was seen at least ten times. Its matching antigen is unknown. V lost 5 bases and J 4 bases, leaving 8 bases between the germline ends. CDR3 length: 12 amino acids. Looked up from germline, CDR1 is SGHRS and CDR2 is YFSETQ. The source of the sample is a study of T-cell memory formation after mild COVID-19. Findings of the study overall: A balance of CD4 and CD8 characterized clones contracting day 15 to 85, whereas later expanders leaned CD4+. Certain responding clones were present in pre-infection memory, suggesting participation of cross-reactive memory. Specificity for SARS-CoV-2 was not confirmed among the second-wave clones peaking on day 37.

The authors produced TCR alpha and TCR beta cDNA libraries with sample barcodes and UMIs by 5'RACE using constant-segment primers. From the 5' RACE reads, TCRdb called clonotypes with MiXCR, one entry per CDR3 protein. The data show 310,000 or so distinct CDR3 sequences, less than 20% seen once. The receptor was isolated from a man in his late teens or twenties who had mild COVID-19 (a few samples of this study predate the infection). Cell type and time point are not known. Sequences were obtained from PBMCs or a T cell subset sorted from them (not recorded which). The V and J genes are TRBV5-1 and TRBJ2-3; D not certain. The CDR3 nucleotides read TGCGCCAGCAGTTTGCCGGCAGATACGCAGTATTTT. Its translation: CASSLPADTQYF.